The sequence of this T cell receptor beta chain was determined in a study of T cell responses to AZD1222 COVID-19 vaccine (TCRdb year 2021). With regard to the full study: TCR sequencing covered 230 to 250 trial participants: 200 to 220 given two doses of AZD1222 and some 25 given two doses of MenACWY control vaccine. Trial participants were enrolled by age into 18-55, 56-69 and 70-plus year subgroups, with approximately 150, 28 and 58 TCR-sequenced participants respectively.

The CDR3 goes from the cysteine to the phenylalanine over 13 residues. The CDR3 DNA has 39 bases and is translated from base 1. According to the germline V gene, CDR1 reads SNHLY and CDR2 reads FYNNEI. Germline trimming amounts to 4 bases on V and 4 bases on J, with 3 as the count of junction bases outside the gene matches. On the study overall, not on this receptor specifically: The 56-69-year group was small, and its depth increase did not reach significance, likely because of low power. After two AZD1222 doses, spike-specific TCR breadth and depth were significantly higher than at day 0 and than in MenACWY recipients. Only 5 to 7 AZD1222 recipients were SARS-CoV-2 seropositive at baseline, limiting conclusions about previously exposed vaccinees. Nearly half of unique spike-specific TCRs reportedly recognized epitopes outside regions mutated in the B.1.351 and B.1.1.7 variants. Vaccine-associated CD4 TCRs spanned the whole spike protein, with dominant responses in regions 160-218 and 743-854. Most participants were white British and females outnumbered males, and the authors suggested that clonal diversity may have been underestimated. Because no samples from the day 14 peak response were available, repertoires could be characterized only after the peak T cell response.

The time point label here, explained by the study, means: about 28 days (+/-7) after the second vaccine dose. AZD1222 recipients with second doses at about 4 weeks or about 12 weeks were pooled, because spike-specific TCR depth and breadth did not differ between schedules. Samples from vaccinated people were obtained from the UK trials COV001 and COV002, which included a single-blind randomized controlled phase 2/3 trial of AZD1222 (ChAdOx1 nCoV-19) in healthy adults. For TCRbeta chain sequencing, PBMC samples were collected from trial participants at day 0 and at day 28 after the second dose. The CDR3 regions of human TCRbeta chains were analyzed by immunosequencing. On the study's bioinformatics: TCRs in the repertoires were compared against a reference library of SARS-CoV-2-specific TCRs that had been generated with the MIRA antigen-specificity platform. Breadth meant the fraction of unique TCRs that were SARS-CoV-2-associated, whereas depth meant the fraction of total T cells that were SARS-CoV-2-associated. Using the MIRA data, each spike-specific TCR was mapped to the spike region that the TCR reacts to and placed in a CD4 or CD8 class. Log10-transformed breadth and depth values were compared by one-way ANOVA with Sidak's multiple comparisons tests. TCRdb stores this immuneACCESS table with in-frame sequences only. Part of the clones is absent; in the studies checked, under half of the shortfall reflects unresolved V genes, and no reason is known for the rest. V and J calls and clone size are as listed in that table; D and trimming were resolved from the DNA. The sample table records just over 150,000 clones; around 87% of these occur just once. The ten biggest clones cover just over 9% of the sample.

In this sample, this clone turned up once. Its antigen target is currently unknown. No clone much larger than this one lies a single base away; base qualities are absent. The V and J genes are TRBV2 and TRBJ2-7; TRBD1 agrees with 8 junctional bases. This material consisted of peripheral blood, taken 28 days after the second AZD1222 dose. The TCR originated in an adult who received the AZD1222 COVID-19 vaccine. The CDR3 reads CASSGTGRYEQYF. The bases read TGTGCCAGCAGTGGGACAGGGAGGTACGAGCAGTACTTC.